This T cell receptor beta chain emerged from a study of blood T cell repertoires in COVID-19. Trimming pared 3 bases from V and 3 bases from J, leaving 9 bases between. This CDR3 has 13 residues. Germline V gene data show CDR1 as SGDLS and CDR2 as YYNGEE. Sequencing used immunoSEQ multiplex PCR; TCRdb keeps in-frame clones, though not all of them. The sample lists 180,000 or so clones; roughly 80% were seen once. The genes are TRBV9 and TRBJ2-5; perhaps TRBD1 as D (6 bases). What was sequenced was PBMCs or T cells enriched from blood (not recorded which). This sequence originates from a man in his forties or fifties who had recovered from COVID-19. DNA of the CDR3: TGTGCCAGCAGCGGGGACAATGAAGAGACCCAGTACTTC. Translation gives CASSGDNEETQYF.